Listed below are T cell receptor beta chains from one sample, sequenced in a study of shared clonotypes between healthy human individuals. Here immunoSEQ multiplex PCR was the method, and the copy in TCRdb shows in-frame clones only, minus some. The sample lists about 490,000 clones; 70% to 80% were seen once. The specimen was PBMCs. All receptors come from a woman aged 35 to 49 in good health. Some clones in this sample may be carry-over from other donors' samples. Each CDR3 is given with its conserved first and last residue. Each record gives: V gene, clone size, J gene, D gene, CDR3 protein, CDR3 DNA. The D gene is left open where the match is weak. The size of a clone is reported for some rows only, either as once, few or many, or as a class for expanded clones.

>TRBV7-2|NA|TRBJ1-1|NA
CASSLFRTEAFF
TGTGCCAGCAGCTTATTCCGCACTGAAGCTTTCTTT
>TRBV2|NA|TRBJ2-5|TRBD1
CASSRDRGYQETQYF
TGTGCCAGCAGCCGGGACAGGGGGTACCAAGAGACCCAGTACTTC
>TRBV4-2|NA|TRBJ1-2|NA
CASSRLGGYDGYTF
TGTGCCAGCAGCCGCCTAGGGGGGTATGACGGCTACACCTTC
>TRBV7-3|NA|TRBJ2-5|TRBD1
CASSPFPGQGGKETQYF
TGTGCCAGCAGCCCTTTCCCGGGACAGGGAGGTAAAGAGACCCAGTACTTC
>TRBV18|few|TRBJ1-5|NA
CASSRDSNQPQHF
TGTGCCAGCTCAAGGGACAGCAATCAGCCCCAGCATTTT
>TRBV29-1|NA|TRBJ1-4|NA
CSVGTGTANEKLFF
TGCAGCGTGGGAACCGGGACGGCTAATGAAAAACTGTTTTTT
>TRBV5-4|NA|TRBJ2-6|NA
CASSLAPAAGANVLTF
TGTGCCAGCAGCTTGGCCCCGGCGGCTGGGGCCAACGTCCTGACTTTC
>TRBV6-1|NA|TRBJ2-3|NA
CASSSLGGTDTQYF
TGTGCCAGCAGTTCTCTGGGGGGCACAGATACGCAGTATTTT
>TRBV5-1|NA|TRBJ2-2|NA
CASSLVGANTGELFF
TGCGCCAGCAGCTTGGTTGGGGCAAACACCGGGGAGCTGTTTTTT
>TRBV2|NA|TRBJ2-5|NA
CASSVRLQETQYF
TGTGCCAGCAGTGTCCGCCTCCAAGAGACCCAGTACTTC
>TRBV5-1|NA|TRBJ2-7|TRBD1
CASSPTGDTYEQYF
TGCGCCAGCAGCCCGACAGGGGACACCTACGAGCAGTACTTC
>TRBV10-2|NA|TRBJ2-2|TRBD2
CASSVAGVNTGELFF
TGCGCCAGCAGTGTGGCGGGAGTTAATACCGGGGAGCTGTTTTTT
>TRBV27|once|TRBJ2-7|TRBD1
CASSAKTGGYEQYF
TGTGCCAGCAGTGCAAAGACAGGGGGCTACGAGCAGTACTTC
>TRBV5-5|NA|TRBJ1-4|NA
CASSSGRTAGNEKLFF
TGTGCCAGCAGCTCGGGGCGGACGGCTGGTAATGAAAAACTGTTTTTT
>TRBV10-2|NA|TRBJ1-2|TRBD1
CASSASGTGVYGYTF
TGCGCCAGCAGTGCCTCCGGGACAGGGGTCTATGGCTACACCTTC
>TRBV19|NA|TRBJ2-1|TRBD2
CASSTDGTSGNEQFF
TGTGCCAGTAGTACTGACGGGACTAGCGGCAATGAGCAGTTCTTC